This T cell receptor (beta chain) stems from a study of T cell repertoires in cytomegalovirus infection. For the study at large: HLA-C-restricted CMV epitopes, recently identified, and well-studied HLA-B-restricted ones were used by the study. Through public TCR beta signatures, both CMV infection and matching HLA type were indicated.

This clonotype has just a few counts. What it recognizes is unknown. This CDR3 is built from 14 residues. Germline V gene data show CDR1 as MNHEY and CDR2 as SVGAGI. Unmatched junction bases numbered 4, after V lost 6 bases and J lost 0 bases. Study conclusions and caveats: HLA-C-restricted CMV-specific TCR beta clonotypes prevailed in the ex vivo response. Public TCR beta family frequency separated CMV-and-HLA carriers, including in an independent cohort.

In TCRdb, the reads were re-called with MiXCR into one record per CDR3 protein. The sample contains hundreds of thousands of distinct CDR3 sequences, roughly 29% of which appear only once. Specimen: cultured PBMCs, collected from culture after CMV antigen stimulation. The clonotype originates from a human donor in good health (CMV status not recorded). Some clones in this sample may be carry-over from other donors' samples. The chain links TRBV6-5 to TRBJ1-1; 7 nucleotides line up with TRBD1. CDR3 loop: CASSYRGMNTEAFF. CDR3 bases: TGTGCCAGCAGCTACAGGGGCATGAACACTGAAGCTTTCTTT.